The text below deals with one T cell receptor beta chain. The antigen is unknown. The V gene's germline CDR1 is SGHRS and CDR2 YFSETQ. Between the trimmed V and J ends, which lost 6 bases and 3 bases, there was a span of 19 bases. This CDR3 is built from 16 residues. Together with a sample-barcoded 5' primer, a J-beta primer mix was included in a second PCR lasting about 6 to 11 cycles. TCRdb passed the 5' RACE reads through MiXCR, listing each CDR3 protein once. The sample consists of 1,300,000 or so distinct CDR3 sequences, approximately 60% of them appearing once. The sample belongs to a study of blood T cells in healthy people across ages. At the level of the study: Per every two T cells, about one barcoded beta molecule was captured by template switching. Study results and limitations: The long-lived group displayed more naive CD4+ cells, plus higher diversity, than the aged donors did.

The authors isolated at least 6.5 million PBMCs per sample. The receptor was isolated from a man between 18 and 35 years old in good health. The chain carries TRBV5-1 and TRBJ2-1; D is unclear. The sample comprised blood. CDR3 region: CASTVNQTWRYNEQFF. The CDR3 DNA is TGCGCCAGCACTGTTAATCAGACTTGGCGCTACAATGAGCAGTTCTTC.